The rows below give T cell receptor beta chains drawn from one sample of a study of T cells in Graves' hyperthyroidism and ophthalmopathy. TCRdb reanalysed the multiplex PCR reads using MiXCR and keeps one entry per CDR3 protein. The repertoire holds 600,000 or so distinct CDR3 sequences, 15% to 20% seen once, with around 3.9% in the top ten. Sequences were obtained from blood. These TCRs come from a woman under 40 with Graves' hyperthyroidism. The conserved cysteine and the conserved F or W are not part of the CDR3 here. The order of the fields is V gene, CDR3 protein.

TRBV4-1,ASSQDDPRLFGASGGEDEQF
TRBV6-4,ASSYSAYSSYGYT
TRBV5-6,ASSLMQPRQKNIQY
TRBV7-2,ASSPKADPGTGELF
TRBV28,ASSLSGNGYT
TRBV13,ASSSGVSDTQY
TRBV30,AWSSSPGQGFHEQY
TRBV20-1,SARGGREGLDNEQF
TRBV5-1,ASSPGLTSTEAF
TRBV5-1,ASRPEGSGYEQY
TRBV10-3,AISGDSTPTQY
TRBV9,ASSVGGIQPQH
TRBV15,ATSSPKQGISYNEQF
TRBV20-1,SAPVTGTGNGYT
TRBV2,ASAHQGPGNTIY
TRBV11-1,ASSLSFLTARTADNEQF
TRBV6-1,ASSPTGSVGLSYEQY
TRBV7-9,ASSPGGARTNEKLF
TRBV20-1,SARDTREDEKLF
TRBV19,ASRRIRDSANQPQH
TRBV6-1,ASSEGRGGPRADTQY
TRBV7-2,ASSLAASGSVNEQF
TRBV9,ASSVRDGYGYT
TRBV5-6,ASSFFRAGEGDTQY
TRBV30,AWSVGGVQETQY
TRBV25-1,ASSGTGGQETQY
TRBV29-1,SVEKAPVNTEAF
TRBV20-1,RPGHFYT
TRBV27,ASSRDSTATQY
TRBV9,ASSVVPGVAGELF
TRBV7-2,ASSQDRGTHNEQF
TRBV28,ASSLAGLANTEAF
TRBV7-2,ASSLGPFTDTQY
TRBV7-9,ASSVRLANTDTQY
TRBV20-1,SARRTSGSREQY
TRBV7-2,ASSFGTGPNTEAF
TRBV7-9,ASGAEPYGYT
TRBV30,AWRNNDQPQH
TRBV12-3/TRBV12-4,ASSLRGQPNYGYT
TRBV4-1,ASSQGHANQPQH
TRBV30,ALEGTSGGDTQY
TRBV27,ASRGVDPTEAF
TRBV5-6,ASSPGSSPYEQY
TRBV2,ASSEGRSSYNEQF
TRBV27,ASRPRTSGSNEQY
TRBV3-1,ASSQGQGVNGYT
TRBV6-1,ASSEIPPQRNEQF
TRBV2,ASKGLGTGNTIY
TRBV28,ASREGLLYEQY
TRBV7-3,ASRDSGSSTDTQY
TRBV15,ATSRDREGNTGELF
TRBV10-3,ASRFAGTSGRELTDTQY
TRBV11-3,ASSLLTNEQF
TRBV5-1,ASSLASGGAGYNEQF